Below, 9 T cell receptor beta chains from the same sample are listed, as sequenced in a study of blood T cell repertoires in COVID-19. Clones were sequenced by immunoSEQ multiplex PCR, and TCRdb holds only the in-frame ones, with some missing. Of roughly 73,000 clones in the sample, approximately 89% were seen once. The source material was peripheral blood. Receptor source: a man aged 80 or over with acute or convalescent COVID-19.

The chain combines TRBV19 with TRBJ1-1; TRBD1 matches 7 bases. Germline loops: CDR1 LNHDA, CDR2 SQIVND (reference sequence). J was trimmed by 4 bases and V by 9 bases; bases with no gene match: 8. The CDR3 runs 13 residues. Here the CDR3 reads CASRQGWGTEAFF. The CDR3 nucleotides are TGTGCCAGCCGACAGGGTTGGGGCACTGAAGCTTTCTTT. The full variable domain, completed using reference TRBV19 and TRBJ1-1, is DGGITQSPKYLFRKEGQNVTLSCEQNLNHDAMYWYRQDPGQGLRLIYYSQIVNDFQKGDIAEGYSVSREKKESFPLTVTSAQKNPTAFYLCASRQGWGTEAFFGQGTRLTVV.

V is TRBV3-1 (or the pseudogene TRBV3-2) and J is TRBJ1-4; TRBD1 might be the D (5 bases). Trimming removed 0 bases at V and 14 bases at J, with 10 bases between. The CDR3 has 12 residues. Germline CDR1 LGHDT, CDR2 YNNKEL (reference sequence). CDR3 bases: TGTGCCAGCAGCCAAGAAGGGGCCTACCTGTTTTTT. It codes for CASSQEGAYLFF.

This chain links TRBV6-2 or TRBV6-3 with TRBJ2-4; D might be TRBD1 (5 bases). This CDR3 region has 16 residues. Germline CDR1 reads MNHEY; CDR2 reads SVGEGT. The germline V and J ends were trimmed by 2 bases and 8 bases, with 19 bases remaining between them. The CDR3, as DNA: TGTGCCAGCAGTTACGGGGCCCCTTCTAATTCCTACATTCAGTACTTC. Residues: CASSYGAPSNSYIQYF.

The gene calls are TRBV6-5 and TRBJ2-3; D perhaps matches TRBD1 (7 bases). The CDR3 is 15 residues long. V was pared by 6 bases and J by 1 base, with 14 bases between. Germline V gives CDR1 MNHEY, CDR2 SVGAGI. The CDR3 nucleotides are TGTGCCAGCAGCTCGGAGGGGGCGGGCACAGATACGCAGTATTTT. Protein product: CASSSEGAGTDTQYF.

The chain uses TRBV5-5 and TRBJ1-2; D not certain. The CDR3 totals 11 residues. The V gene lost 6 bases and the J gene lost 1 base, with 4 bases spanning the gap. Germline V gene sequence: CDR1 SGHKS, CDR2 YYEKEE (reference sequence). The chain's CDR3 is CASNNNYGYTF. The CDR3, as DNA: TGTGCCAGCAACAATAACTATGGCTACACCTTC.

The rearrangement links TRBV5-1 to TRBJ2-1; 10 bases match TRBD2. The CDR3 extends over 14 amino acids. The V gene end was trimmed by 4 bases and the J gene end by 6 bases; junction bases not matched to a gene: 4. CDR1 is SGHRS and CDR2 is YFSETQ in the germline V gene. The CDR3 protein is CASSITSGANEQFF. DNA of the CDR3: TGCGCCAGCAGCATAACTAGCGGGGCCAATGAGCAGTTCTTC.

The chain uses TRBV18 and TRBJ1-1; D gene uncertain. Per the germline V gene, CDR1 is KGHSH and CDR2 is LQKENI. The V gene lost 4 bases and the J gene lost 6 bases, with 6 bases spanning the gap. The CDR3 is 11 amino acids. CDR3 nucleotides: TGTGCCAGCTCACGACCCTCTGAAGCTTTCTTT. It is translated as CASSRPSEAFF.

V usage is TRBV3-1 (or the pseudogene TRBV3-2) and J usage is TRBJ1-1, with D perhaps TRBD1 (5 bases). The germline gives CDR1 LGHDT, CDR2 YNNKEL (reference sequence). The V end lost 1 base, the J end lost 7 bases, and 13 bases lay between the germline ends. The CDR3 totals 14 residues. CDR3 sequence (DNA): TGTGCCAGCAGCCAAGGATCGACAGCCATTGAAGCTTTCTTT. Residues: CASSQGSTAIEAFF.

The chain recombines TRBV11-2 with TRBJ2-3; 8 nucleotides align to TRBD1. The germline gives CDR1 SGHAT, CDR2 FQNNGV. The CDR3 runs 14 residues. V lost 3 bases to trimming and J lost 5 bases; unmatched junction nucleotides: 4. CDR3: CASSLDRVLDTQYF. In DNA, the CDR3 is TGTGCCAGCAGCTTGGACAGGGTTTTAGATACGCAGTATTTT.